The sequence of this T cell receptor (beta chain) was determined in a study of CD8 T cells in Susac syndrome (dated by TCRdb to the late 2010s). About the full investigation: The study used repertoire sequencing to test whether antigen drove CD8+ T cell activation and differentiation in Susac syndrome. Overall study outcomes, separate from this receptor: The number of individuals in the TCR sequencing and HLA analysis was acknowledged as relatively small.

High-throughput TCR beta sequencing profiled peripheral blood CD8+ and CD4+ T cells from healthy donors, Susac syndrome patients and multiple sclerosis patients. The multiple sclerosis controls were treatment-naive patients who had stable or active relapsing-remitting disease and met the revised McDonald criteria. Bulk CD8+ and CD4+ T cells were purified by magnetic negative isolation, whereas CD8+ TEMRA cells were enriched by FACS. Blood was drawn into EDTA tubes, processed within 24 hours, and PBMCs were isolated by density gradient centrifugation. PBMCs destined for TCR sequencing were cryopreserved in liquid nitrogen and later thawed in a 37 °C water bath. The sorted or isolated CD4+, CD8+ and CD8+ TEMRA cells reached a purity of at least 90%. The CDR3 measures 14 amino acids from cysteine to phenylalanine. CDR3 DNA only is kept here, 42 bases in frame from base 1. Between the V and J ends, shortened by 7 bases and 3 bases respectively, the junction contains 13 bases. The germline V gene (reference sequence) yields LNHDA for CDR1 and SQIVND for CDR2.

This clonotype appeared a single time. The antigen this receptor binds is unknown. No base qualities exist here, and no much larger clone lies one base off it. Just one read gives weak support. RNA was extracted with the RNeasy kit and roughly 0.45 to 1 ug was reverse transcribed using random hexamers. The immunoSEQ multiplex PCR assay, which covers 54 Vbeta and 13 Jbeta segments, was used to amplify TCR beta CDR3 regions. PCR amplification bias was corrected by using a synthetic template baseline for primer optimization and computational correction. From the authors' description of their analysis: Reads were assigned to V, D and J genes according to IMGT and analyzed in immunoSEQ Analyzer, with only productive sequences retained. To calculate clonality, Shannon entropy was normalized by log2 of the number of productive unique sequences and then subtracted from one. For each patient and control, public and private clones were evaluated among the 100 most prevalent clones. Susac-specific clones were defined as absent from healthy and MS cohorts, 1052 published viral clones and other ImmuneACCESS disease sequences. The public reads were quality trimmed at Q25 with fastp and then assembled into clones with MiXCR by TCRdb, keeping productive beta chains. Entries are consolidated by CDR3 protein sequence, retaining the most common genes and DNA. TCRdb, rather than the study authors, made the V and J calls. The sample table shows some 100,000 distinct CDR3 sequences, and about 92% are seen once. The ten largest clones capture about 0.087% of the sample.

The rearranged segments are TRBV19 and TRBJ2-4; possibly the D gene is TRBD2, per 6 matching bases. The TCR originated in a human donor with multiple sclerosis. The source material was CD4+ T cells from PBMCs. The CDR3 amino acid sequence is: CASKSGGDKNIQYF. The sequenced DNA: TGTGCCAGTAAATCGGGCGGGGACAAAAACATTCAGTACTTC.